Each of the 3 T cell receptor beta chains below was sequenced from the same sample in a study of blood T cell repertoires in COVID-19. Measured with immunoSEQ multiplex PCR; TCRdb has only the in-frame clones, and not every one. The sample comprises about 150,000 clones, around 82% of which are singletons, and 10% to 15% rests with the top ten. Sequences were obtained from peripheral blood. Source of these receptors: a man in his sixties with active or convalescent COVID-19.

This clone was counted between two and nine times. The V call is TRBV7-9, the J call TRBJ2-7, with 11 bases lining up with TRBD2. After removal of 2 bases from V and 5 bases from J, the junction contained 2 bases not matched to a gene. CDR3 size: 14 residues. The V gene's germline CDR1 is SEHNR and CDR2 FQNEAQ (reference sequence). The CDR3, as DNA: TGTGCCAGCAGCTTAACTAGCGGGAGAGACGAGCAGTACTTC. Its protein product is CASSLTSGRDEQYF.

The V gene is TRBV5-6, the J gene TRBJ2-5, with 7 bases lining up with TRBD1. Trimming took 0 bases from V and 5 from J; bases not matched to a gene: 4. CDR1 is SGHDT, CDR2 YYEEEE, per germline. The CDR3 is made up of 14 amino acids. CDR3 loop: CASSLGNRGETQYF. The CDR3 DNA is TGTGCCAGCAGCTTGGGAAACAGGGGTGAGACCCAGTACTTC.

CDR3 in amino acids: CASSPPSINYGYTF. The DNA of the CDR3 is TGTGCCAGCTCACCACCCAGTATTAACTATGGCTACACCTTC. The rearrangement joins TRBV18 to TRBJ1-2; no clear D. The germline CDR1 and CDR2 sequences are KGHSH and LQKENI. Trimming took off 0 bases at V and 1 base at J, with 6 bases between the two ends. This CDR3 contains 14 residues.